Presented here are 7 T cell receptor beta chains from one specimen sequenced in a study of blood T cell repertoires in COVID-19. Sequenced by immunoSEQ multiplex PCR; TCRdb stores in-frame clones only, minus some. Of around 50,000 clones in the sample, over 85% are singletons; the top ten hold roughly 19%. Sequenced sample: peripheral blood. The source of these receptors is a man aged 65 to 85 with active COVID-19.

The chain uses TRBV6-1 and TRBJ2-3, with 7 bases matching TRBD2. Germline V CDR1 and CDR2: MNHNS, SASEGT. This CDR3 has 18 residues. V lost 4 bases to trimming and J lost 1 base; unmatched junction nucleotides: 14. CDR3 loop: CASSGRTGGGSGTDTQYF. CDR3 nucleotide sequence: TGTGCCAGCAGTGGGAGAACTGGGGGGGGATCGGGCACAGATACGCAGTATTTT.

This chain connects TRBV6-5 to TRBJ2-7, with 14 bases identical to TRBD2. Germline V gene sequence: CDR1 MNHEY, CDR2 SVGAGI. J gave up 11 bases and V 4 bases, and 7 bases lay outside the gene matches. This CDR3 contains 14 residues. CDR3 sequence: CASSSGTSGSSKYF. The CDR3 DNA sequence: TGTGCCAGCAGTTCCGGGACTAGCGGGAGTAGCAAGTACTTC.

The CDR3 spells CACMKGPTSALSYNEQFF. CDR3 sequence (DNA): TGTGCCTGCATGAAGGGCCCTACTAGCGCCCTCTCCTACAATGAGCAGTTCTTC. The chain recombines TRBV30 with TRBJ2-1; 7 nucleotides align to TRBD2. Germline CDR1 reads GTSNPN; CDR2 reads SVGIG (reference sequence). There are 18 residues in the CDR3. The J segment lost 0 bases and the V segment lost 6 bases, leaving 17 bases of the junction unmatched.

In nucleotides, the CDR3 is TGTGCCAGCAGCTCCGGACAGCACTCGGGGGAGCAGTACTTC. It codes for CASSSGQHSGEQYF. The chain recombines TRBV11-1 with TRBJ2-7, with D possibly matching TRBD1 (6 bases). CDR3 length equals 14 residues. The V gene lost 4 bases and the J gene lost 7 bases, with 17 bases spanning the gap. Germline values: CDR1 SGHAT, CDR2 FQDESV (reference sequence).

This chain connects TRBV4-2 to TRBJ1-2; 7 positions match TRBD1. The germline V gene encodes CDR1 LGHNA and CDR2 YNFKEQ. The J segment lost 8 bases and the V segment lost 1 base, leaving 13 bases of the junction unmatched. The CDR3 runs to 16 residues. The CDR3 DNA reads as TGTGCCAGCAGCCAAGCGGGCACAGGGGCCCTTGTCGGCTACACCTTC. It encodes CASSQAGTGALVGYTF.

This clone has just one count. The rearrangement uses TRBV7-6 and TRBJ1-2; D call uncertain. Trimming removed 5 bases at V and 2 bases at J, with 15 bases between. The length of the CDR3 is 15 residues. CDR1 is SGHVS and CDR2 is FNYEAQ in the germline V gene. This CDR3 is CASSAREAKNYGYTF. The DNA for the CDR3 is TGTGCCAGCAGCGCGAGGGAGGCGAAGAACTATGGCTACACCTTC.

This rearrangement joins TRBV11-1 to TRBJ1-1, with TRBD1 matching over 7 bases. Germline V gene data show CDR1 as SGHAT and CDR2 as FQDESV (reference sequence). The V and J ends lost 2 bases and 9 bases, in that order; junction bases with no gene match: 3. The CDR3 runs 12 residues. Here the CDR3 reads CASSLRGLKAFF. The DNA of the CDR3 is TGTGCCAGCAGCTTAAGGGGGCTTAAAGCTTTCTTT.